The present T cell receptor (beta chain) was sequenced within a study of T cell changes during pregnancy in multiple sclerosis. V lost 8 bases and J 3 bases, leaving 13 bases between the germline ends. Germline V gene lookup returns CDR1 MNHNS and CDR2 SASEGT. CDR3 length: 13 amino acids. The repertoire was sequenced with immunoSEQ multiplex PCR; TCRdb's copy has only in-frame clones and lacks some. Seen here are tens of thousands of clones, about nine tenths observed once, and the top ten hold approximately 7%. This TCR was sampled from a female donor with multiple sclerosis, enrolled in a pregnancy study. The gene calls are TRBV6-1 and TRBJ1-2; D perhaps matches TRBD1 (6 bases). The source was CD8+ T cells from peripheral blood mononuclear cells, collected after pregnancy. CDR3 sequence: CASEGGDDYGYTF. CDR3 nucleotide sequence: TGTGCCAGCGAGGGGGGGGATGACTATGGCTACACCTTC.